This TCR beta chain was found in a study of memory CD4+ T cells and cytomegalovirus serostatus. Whole-study context: Healthy Belgian adult donors included about 10 CMV-positive and 24 CMV-negative people. Broader study findings: CD4+ memory repertoires contained about two fifths of the 164 reported CMV TCRbeta sequences.

Germline CDR1 SGHDT, CDR2 YYEEEE. The CDR3 sequence is 16 residues long. Between the trimmed V and J ends, which lost 0 bases and 7 bases, there was a span of 14 bases. The sort gate was single viable CD3+CD4+CD8-CD45RO+ cells for memory CD4+ T cells. Sequencing used immunoSEQ multiplex PCR; TCRdb keeps in-frame clones, though not all of them. The table includes 35,000 to 40,000 clones, 70% to 80% detected once. A note on this clone: Its matching antigen is unknown.

Sequencing was carried out using memory CD4+ T cells from blood. The receptor was isolated from an adult in good health and CMV-seropositive. J is TRBJ1-6 and V is TRBV5-6, with D possibly TRBD1 on 6 matching bases. The CDR3 sequence: CASSLGAGVTNSPLHF. In DNA, the CDR3 is TGTGCCAGCAGCTTGGGAGCAGGGGTGACGAATTCACCCCTCCACTTT.